This passage covers 21 T cell receptor beta chains from one sample sequenced in a study of T cell responses to AZD1222 COVID-19 vaccine (dated by TCRdb to about 2021). The time point label for this specimen denotes: baseline before first vaccination. Library method: the immunoSEQ multiplex PCR assay. This immuneACCESS table, as held by TCRdb, lists in-frame sequences with V and J called but not all clones. Of the missing ones, under half trace to an unresolved V gene in checked studies; the others have no known cause. The sample table records approximately 150,000 clones; around nine tenths of these occur just once. The ten largest clones add up to around 3% of the sample. The sequencing used peripheral blood, collected on day 0 of AZD1222 vaccination. The receptors shown here come from an adult in good health.

In its sample, this clone was seen once. The J gene is TRBJ2-5, the V gene TRBV10-3, with D unresolved. V dropped 3 bases and J dropped 3 bases, with 8 bases sitting between them. The germline CDR1 and CDR2 sequences are ENHRY and SYGVKD. This CDR3 has 13 residues. The CDR3 loop reads CAISDPYKETQYF. In nucleotides, the CDR3 is TGTGCCATCAGTGACCCCTACAAAGAGACCCAGTACTTC.

The chain has TRBV5-1 and TRBJ2-1; 11 bases are shared with TRBD2. The CDR3 sequence is 15 residues long. Losses at the gene ends were 0 bases for V and 8 bases for J; bases not matched to a gene: 4. Germline values: CDR1 SGHRS, CDR2 YFSETQ. The CDR3 bases are TGCGCCAGCAGCTTGGGACTAGCGGGGACCTATGAGCAGTTCTTC. This translates into CASSLGLAGTYEQFF.

The chain is built from TRBV15 and TRBJ1-4, with 11 bases that match TRBD1. The CDR3 contains 14 residues. Per the germline V gene, CDR1 is LNHNV and CDR2 is YYDKDF (reference sequence). With V trimmed by 5 bases and J by 8 bases, 4 bases remained unmatched. CDR3 sequence reads: CATSRDRGGEKLFF. As DNA, the CDR3 is TGTGCCACCAGCCGGGACAGGGGGGGCGAAAAACTGTTTTTT. The full variable domain, rest sourced from reference TRBV15 and TRBJ1-4, is DAMVIQNPRYQVTQFGKPVTLSCSQTLNHNVMYWYQQKSSQAPKLLFHYYDKDFNNEADTPDNFQSRRPNTSFCFLDIRSPGLGDTAMYLCATSRDRGGEKLFFGSGTQLSVL.

As concerns this clone: The junction and the germline gene differ at one end; a read error may be behind it. This chain joins TRBV10-2 and TRBJ2-4; 14 bases match TRBD2. The CDR3 is made up of 21 amino acids. Germline V lookup: CDR1 WSHSY, CDR2 SAAADI. The CDR3 DNA sequence: TGCGCCCGCAGGGGACTGGGACTAGCGGGAGTTGGACCCCTAGCCAAAAACATTCAGTACTTC. Translated, it gives CARRGLGLAGVGPLAKNIQYF.

The chain recombines TRBV6-2 or TRBV6-3 with TRBJ2-7; D is uncertain. CDR1 is MNHEY, CDR2 SVGEGT, per germline. V lost 5 bases and J lost 2, with 10 bases in between. The CDR3 has 13 residues. The CDR3 region is CASSTTGAYEQYF. For the CDR3, the DNA is TGTGCCAGCAGTACAACGGGTGCCTACGAGCAGTACTTC.

This chain joins TRBV27 and TRBJ1-4; 9 nucleotides line up with TRBD1. Germline V gene sequence: CDR1 MNHEY, CDR2 SMNVEV (reference sequence). V trimming: 5 bases; J trimming: 4 bases; junction bases outside the gene matches: 5. CDR3 length: 15 residues. The CDR3 protein is CASSPGTGINEKLFF. In nucleotides, the CDR3 is TGTGCCAGCAGTCCCGGGACAGGGATTAATGAAAAACTGTTTTTT.

This chain connects TRBV5-1 to TRBJ2-7, with 7 bases aligning to TRBD2. The CDR3 consists of 16 residues. J gave up 0 bases and V 1 base, and 7 bases lay outside the gene matches. The germline V gene encodes CDR1 SGHRS and CDR2 YFSETQ. CDR3: CASSLSGDASSYEQYF. For the CDR3, the DNA is TGCGCCAGCAGCTTGAGCGGGGACGCGAGCTCCTACGAGCAGTACTTC.

In its sample, this clone was seen a few times. The J gene is TRBJ2-3, the V gene TRBV5-1; 8 positions agree with TRBD1. The CDR3 has 15 residues. The germline gives CDR1 SGHRS, CDR2 YFSETQ. After removal of 4 bases from V and 5 bases from J, the junction contained 9 bases not matched to a gene. The CDR3 spells CASSPPGGKGDTQYF. CDR3 nucleotides: TGCGCCAGCAGCCCCCCAGGGGGCAAGGGAGATACGCAGTATTTT.

This chain uses TRBV19 with TRBJ1-5; the D gene is possibly TRBD1 (5 bases). V shed 5 bases and J shed 7 bases, with 12 bases lying between them. Germline V gene lookup returns CDR1 LNHDA and CDR2 SQIVND (reference sequence). This CDR3 comprises 13 residues. The CDR3 region is CASSRQGEQPQHF. The CDR3 nucleotides are TGTGCCAGTAGTCGGCAGGGAGAACAGCCCCAGCATTTT. Full variable domain (missing parts from reference TRBV19 and TRBJ1-5): DGGITQSPKYLFRKEGQNVTLSCEQNLNHDAMYWYRQDPGQGLRLIYYSQIVNDFQKGDIAEGYSVSREKKESFPLTVTSAQKNPTAFYLCASSRQGEQPQHFGDGTRLSIL.

The chain combines TRBV5-1 with TRBJ1-3; the D gene is possibly TRBD1 (6 bases). V was shortened by 4 bases and J by 4 bases, with 12 bases between the two germline ends. Germline CDR1 and CDR2: SGHRS and YFSETQ. The CDR3 has 14 residues. This chain's CDR3 is CASSLGDIGNTIYF. In nucleotides, the CDR3 is TGCGCCAGCAGCCTAGGGGACATCGGAAACACCATATATTTT.

The chain employs TRBV10-3 and TRBJ2-3, with 8 bases fitting TRBD1. The J segment lost 0 bases and the V segment lost 6 bases, leaving 2 bases of the junction unmatched. CDR1 is ENHRY and CDR2 is SYGVKD in the germline V gene. This CDR3 spans 14 amino acids. The DNA of the CDR3 is TGTGCCATCAGACGGACAGGGAGCACAGATACGCAGTATTTT. Translating it yields CAIRRTGSTDTQYF.

This chain links TRBV19 with TRBJ1-1, with a tentative D call TRBD1 (5 bases). This CDR3 region has 13 residues. Germline V gives CDR1 LNHDA, CDR2 SQIVND (reference sequence). The V end lost 6 bases, the J end lost 4 bases, and 12 bases lay between the germline ends. CDR3 region: CASRVTGFTEAFF. CDR3 sequence (DNA): TGTGCCAGTAGAGTCACAGGATTCACTGAAGCTTTCTTT.

This clone was seen only once. The chain couples TRBV7-9 to TRBJ1-2; no clear D gene. CDR1 and CDR2 (germline): SEHNR, FQNEAQ (reference sequence). The CDR3 extends over 14 amino acids. Trimming shortened V by 3 bases and J by 5 bases, and 13 bases separated the two germline ends. The CDR3 bases are TGTGCCAGCAGCTTCAAGGGCAGTCCATATGGCTACACCTTC. It is translated as CASSFKGSPYGYTF.

The chain recombines TRBV18 with TRBJ2-7; D is perhaps TRBD2 (5 bases). The length of the CDR3 is 16 residues. Germline V gives CDR1 KGHSH, CDR2 LQKENI. Between the trimmed V and J ends, which lost 3 bases and 8 bases, there was a span of 23 bases. CDR3: CASSPMMRFLSVQQYF. The CDR3 DNA sequence: TGTGCCAGCTCACCGATGATGCGGTTTCTTAGCGTCCAGCAGTACTTC.

The chain employs TRBV7-8 and TRBJ1-4, with 8 bases aligning to TRBD1. There are 19 residues in the CDR3. Looked up from germline, CDR1 is SGHVS and CDR2 is FQNEAQ. The ends lost 5 bases at V and 11 bases at J; junction bases unmatched: 25. The DNA of the CDR3 is TGTGCCAGCAGCCTAGTCAGGGGGCGAACACCGGTGGACGGTGGGAAACTGTTTTTT. This encodes CASSLVRGRTPVDGGKLFF.

This clone was recorded only once. This rearrangement joins TRBV9 to TRBJ2-1; 7 bases match TRBD1. The CDR3 spans 16 residues. The trim removed 3 bases at V and 1 base at J, leaving 7 bases unmatched. The germline V gene encodes CDR1 SGDLS and CDR2 YYNGEE. The CDR3, as DNA: TGTGCCAGCAGCGCCCGGGACAGTCAGTCCTACAATGAGCAGTTCTTC. Translated, it gives CASSARDSQSYNEQFF.

The rearrangement uses TRBV3-1 (or the pseudogene TRBV3-2) and TRBJ1-5; weak D call: TRBD1 (5 bases). V was clipped by 4 bases and J by 3 bases, with 13 bases between them. The CDR3 spans 15 residues. Germline CDR1 LGHDT, CDR2 YNNKEL (reference sequence). The CDR3 reads CASSPRSGINQPQHF. The CDR3 DNA follows: TGTGCCAGCAGCCCCCGTTCAGGGATCAATCAGCCCCAGCATTTT.

CDR3 nucleotides: TGCGCCAGCAGCTTAAGGAGCGGGAGTGCGAATGAGCAGTTCTTC. Translated, it gives CASSLRSGSANEQFF. This chain links TRBV5-1 with TRBJ2-1; 8 nucleotides align to TRBD2. The CDR3 length is 15 residues. After removal of 2 bases from V and 7 bases from J, the junction contained 8 bases not matched to a gene. CDR1 and CDR2 (germline): SGHRS, YFSETQ.

V usage is TRBV30 and J usage is TRBJ2-7; D ambiguous. The CDR3 length is 14 residues. The V end was cut by 0 bases, the J end by 3 bases, with 12 bases between. Germline V gene sequence: CDR1 GTSNPN, CDR2 SVGIG (reference sequence). The CDR3 sequence is CAWSVGQAVYEQYF. CDR3 bases: TGTGCCTGGAGTGTAGGGCAGGCGGTCTACGAGCAGTACTTC.

The V gene is TRBV25-1, the J gene TRBJ2-4, with 14 bases identical to TRBD2. V lost 8 bases, J lost 4 bases, and 13 bases stayed unmatched. CDR1 is MGHDK, CDR2 SYGVNS, per germline. The CDR3 runs to 18 residues. The CDR3 DNA is TGTGCCAGCGGATATGCTGAGGGACTAGCGGGAGATAAAAACATTCAGTACTTC. It yields the protein CASGYAEGLAGDKNIQYF.

The V call is TRBV6-2 or TRBV6-3, the J call TRBJ2-1; D perhaps matches TRBD2 (6 bases). The V gene's germline CDR1 is MNHEY and CDR2 SVGEGT. The length of the CDR3 is 12 residues. The V end was cut by 5 bases, the J end by 8 bases, with 10 bases between. This chain's CDR3 is CASSRLVDEQFF. CDR3 in DNA: TGTGCCAGCAGTCGACTAGTAGATGAGCAGTTCTTC.